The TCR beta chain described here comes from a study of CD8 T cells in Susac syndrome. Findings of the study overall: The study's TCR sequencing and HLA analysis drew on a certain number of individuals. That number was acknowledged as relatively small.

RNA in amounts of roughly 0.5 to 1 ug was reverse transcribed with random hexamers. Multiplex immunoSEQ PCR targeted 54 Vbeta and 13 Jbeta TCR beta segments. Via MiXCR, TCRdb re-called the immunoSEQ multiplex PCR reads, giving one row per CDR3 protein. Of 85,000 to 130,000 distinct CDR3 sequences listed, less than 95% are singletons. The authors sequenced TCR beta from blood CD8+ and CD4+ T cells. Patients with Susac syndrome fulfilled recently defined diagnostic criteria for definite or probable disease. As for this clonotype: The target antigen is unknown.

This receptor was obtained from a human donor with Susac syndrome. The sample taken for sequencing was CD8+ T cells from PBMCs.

The CDR3: CASSVTGGDTEAFF. CDR3 DNA sequence: TGTGCCAGCAGCGTAACAGGAGGGGACACTGAAGCTTTCTTT. The chain recombines TRBV9 with TRBJ1-1; D possibly corresponds to TRBD1 (5 bases). The germline gives CDR1 SGDLS, CDR2 YYNGEE. The CDR3 is made up of 14 amino acids. V dropped 1 base and J dropped 3 bases, with 10 bases sitting between them.